The 26 T cell receptor beta chains reported below all come from one sample, sequenced in a study of neurological immune-mediated disorders. TCRdb re-derived calls from the 5' RACE reads in MiXCR, one entry per CDR3 protein. Among 20,000 to 25,000 distinct CDR3 sequences, roughly 6.2% were seen once, and the ten largest hold less than 50%. The specimen sequenced was CD8+ T cells from blood. Receptor source: a young man in good health.

This clonotype was found many times. This chain links TRBV27 with TRBJ1-1; D ambiguous. Trimming removed 8 bases from V and 1 base from J, with 11 bases in between. The CDR3 totals 13 residues. CDR1 is MNHEY, CDR2 SMNVEV, per germline (reference sequence). The CDR3 sequence is CASGQGANTEAFF. In DNA form, the CDR3 reads TGTGCCAGCGGCCAAGGCGCGAACACTGAAGCTTTCTTT.

This clonotype was counted ten times or more. The chain joins TRBV7-8 to TRBJ2-2, with no clear D. V shed 3 bases and J shed 0 bases, with 11 bases lying between them. This CDR3 is built from 16 residues. Germline V gene data show CDR1 as SGHVS and CDR2 as FQNEAQ. The CDR3 DNA reads TGTGCCAGCAGCTTGGACCGAGCTACGAACACCGGGGAGCTGTTTTTT. Its translation is CASSLDRATNTGELFF.

This clonotype has ten or more counts. The J gene is TRBJ2-1, the V gene TRBV5-6, with a weak D call TRBD2 (5 bases). Germline V gene data show CDR1 as SGHDT and CDR2 as YYEEEE. Trimming left V 0 bases short and J 12 bases short, with 13 bases between. CDR3 length: 13 residues. CDR3 in amino acids: CASSLVAGVGQFF. In DNA form, the CDR3 reads TGTGCCAGCAGCTTGGTCGCCGGGGTGGGGCAGTTCTTC.

This clonotype was detected ten times or more. The V and J genes are TRBV20-1 and TRBJ1-2; TRBD1 might be the D (5 bases). V shed 3 bases and J shed 8 bases, with 16 bases lying between them. Germline V gene sequence: CDR1 DFQATT, CDR2 SNEGSKA (reference sequence). The CDR3 loop spans 13 amino acids. This chain's CDR3 is CSASQRDVWGYTF. The CDR3 coding sequence is TGCAGTGCTAGCCAAAGGGACGTCTGGGGCTACACCTTC.

This clonotype was counted at least ten times. V is TRBV7-6 and J is TRBJ1-1; D not resolved. V lost 3 bases, J lost 4 bases, and 15 bases lay in between. The CDR3 covers 15 residues. CDR1 and CDR2 from the germline V gene are SGHVS and FNYEAQ. DNA of the CDR3: TGTGCCAGCAGCTTGACGGAGGGTGGTTCCACTGAAGCTTTCTTT. Translation gives CASSLTEGGSTEAFF.

V and J are TRBV20-1 and TRBJ2-5; D unresolved. Between the trimmed V and J ends, which lost 6 bases and 6 bases, there was a span of 23 bases. This CDR3 spans 15 amino acids. Per germline, CDR1 DFQATT and CDR2 SNEGSKA (reference sequence). The CDR3 is CSAPYSRTWLKTQYF. The CDR3 DNA reads as TGCAGTGCCCCTTATTCCCGGACGTGGCTGAAGACCCAGTACTTC.

The sample holds many counts of this clonotype. The chain has TRBV12-3 or TRBV12-4 and TRBJ1-4, with TRBD1 identical over 9 bases. Trimming removed 10 bases from V and 7 bases from J; junction bases left unmatched: 7. The CDR3 contains 13 residues. The CDR3 is CAIQTGGSEKLFF. The CDR3 DNA sequence: TGTGCCATCCAGACAGGGGGGAGTGAAAAACTGTTTTTT.

This clonotype was found many times. The V and J genes are TRBV5-1 and TRBJ2-7; 7 bases align to TRBD2. The CDR3 runs to 14 residues. Germline assignment: CDR1 SGHRS and CDR2 YFSETQ. J lost 2 bases, V lost 4 bases, and 6 bases had no gene match. As DNA, the CDR3 is TGCGCCAGCAGCCCGGACGGGACTACCTACGAGCAGTACTTC. The encoded protein is CASSPDGTTYEQYF.

This clonotype was seen at least ten times. The V and J genes are TRBV19 and TRBJ2-2; the D is unclear. The germline V gene encodes CDR1 LNHDA and CDR2 SQIVND (reference sequence). The CDR3 consists of 15 residues. Trimming removed 4 bases at V and 0 bases at J, with 9 bases between. CDR3 coding DNA: TGTGCCAGTAGTACCCTGGGTACGAACACCGGGGAGCTGTTTTTT. Translating gives CASSTLGTNTGELFF.

This clonotype appeared many times. This chain uses TRBV4-1 with TRBJ1-2; TRBD1 might be the D (6 bases). Germline V gives CDR1 MGHRA, CDR2 YSYEKL. The ends were cut back, 0 bases at V and 0 bases at J, with 17 bases in the middle. This CDR3 has 18 amino acids. DNA of the CDR3: TGCGCCAGCAGCCAAGAGGAACAGGGTTACCAGGCTAACTATGGCTACACCTTC. As protein: CASSQEEQGYQANYGYTF.

This clonotype was detected ten times or more. The chain has TRBV12-3 or TRBV12-4 and TRBJ1-1; the match to TRBD1 covers 9 bases. The CDR3 sequence is 16 residues long. V lost 7 bases, J lost 8 bases, and 17 bases stayed unmatched. CDR3 coding DNA: TGTGCCAGCATGTCCCGGGACAGGGAAAGCACGGAGGAAGCTTTCTTT. Its translation is CASMSRDRESTEEAFF.

This clonotype was counted at least ten times. The rearrangement joins TRBV29-1 to TRBJ1-1; perhaps TRBD1 as D (6 bases). Germline V gives CDR1 SQVTM, CDR2 ANQGSEA. The V end was cut by 3 bases, the J end by 0 bases, with 23 bases between. The CDR3 has 18 amino acids. CDR3 in amino acids: CSVDPREGTGDMNTEAFF. The DNA for the CDR3 is TGCAGCGTTGACCCCCGGGAAGGGACGGGGGACATGAACACTGAAGCTTTCTTT.

This clonotype has at least ten counts. V and J are TRBV13 and TRBJ2-2; a possible D gene is TRBD1 (6 bases). Per germline, CDR1 PRHDT and CDR2 FYEKMQ (reference sequence). V lost 4 bases and J 2 bases, leaving 11 bases between the germline ends. CDR3 length: 15 amino acids. The CDR3 protein is CASSWPDSNTGELFF. The CDR3 region has the DNA TGTGCCAGCAGCTGGCCGGACAGCAACACCGGGGAGCTGTTTTTT.

This clonotype was detected ten times or more. This chain connects TRBV7-9 to TRBJ1-1; the D is unclear. The V end lost 5 bases, the J end lost 0 bases, and 19 bases lay between the germline ends. The CDR3 runs 17 residues. The germline gives CDR1 SEHNR, CDR2 FQNEAQ (reference sequence). The CDR3 region is CASSRGDGGLLNTEAFF. The DNA of the CDR3 is TGTGCCAGCAGCCGGGGAGACGGAGGCCTACTGAACACTGAAGCTTTCTTT.

In this sample, this clonotype turned up many times. The V and J genes are TRBV5-1 and TRBJ2-2; possibly TRBD1 for D (5 bases). Germline V gene sequence: CDR1 SGHRS, CDR2 YFSETQ. V was clipped by 0 bases and J by 2 bases, with 11 bases between them. This CDR3 has 16 residues. This CDR3 is CASSLDSRDNTGELFF. The CDR3 DNA is TGCGCCAGCAGCTTGGATTCCAGGGATAACACCGGGGAGCTGTTTTTT.

This clonotype appeared many times. The V gene is TRBV6-2 or TRBV6-3, the J gene TRBJ1-2, with a possible D match to TRBD1 (5 bases). V was trimmed by 6 bases and J by 5 bases, leaving 19 bases between them. This CDR3 contains 15 residues. The germline V gene has CDR1 MNHEY and CDR2 SVGEGT. The CDR3 here is CASSLEGAVLYGYTF. The CDR3 nucleotides are TGTGCCAGCAGCCTTGAAGGGGCGGTTCTTTATGGCTACACCTTC.

This clonotype was counted ten times or more. The J gene is TRBJ1-2, the V gene TRBV24-1; the D gene is possibly TRBD1 (6 bases). V dropped 4 bases and J dropped 1 base, with 15 bases sitting between them. The germline gives CDR1 KGHDR, CDR2 SFDVKD. The CDR3 is 16 residues long. DNA for the CDR3: TGTGCCACCAGTGACGAACGACAGGTGATTAACTATGGCTACACCTTC. Its translation: CATSDERQVINYGYTF.

The sample holds many counts of this clonotype. The rearrangement uses TRBV7-9 and TRBJ2-7; 7 nucleotides align to TRBD1. With V trimmed by 3 bases and J by 6 bases, 11 bases remained unmatched. Germline values: CDR1 SEHNR, CDR2 FQNEAQ (reference sequence). The CDR3 is 15 amino acids. The CDR3 coding sequence is TGTGCCAGCAGCTTTCGGACAGGTGGATGGGTCGAGCAGTACTTC. Translation gives CASSFRTGGWVEQYF.

This clonotype was observed at least ten times. The CDR3 loop is CASSRFVTGELFF. As DNA, the CDR3 is TGTGCCAGCAGCAGGTTCGTCACCGGGGAGCTGTTTTTT. The J gene is TRBJ2-2, the V gene TRBV12-3 or TRBV12-4; unclear D gene. The CDR3 spans 13 residues. Trimming stripped 6 bases from V and 4 bases from J, with 9 bases between.

In its sample, this clonotype was seen many times. The V gene is TRBV12-5, the J gene TRBJ1-5, with D unclear. Germline assignment: CDR1 LGHNT and CDR2 FRNRAP. The CDR3 has 16 amino acids. V lost 9 bases, J lost 1 base, and 19 bases lay in between. The CDR3 sequence is CASGRDVAVSNQPQHF. As DNA, the CDR3 is TGTGCTAGCGGCCGGGATGTAGCGGTCAGCAATCAGCCCCAGCATTTT. The whole variable domain, filled in from reference TRBV12-5 and TRBJ1-5, reads DARVTQTPRHKVTEMGQEVTMRCQPILGHNTVFWYRQTMMQGLELLAYFRNRAPLDDSGMPKDRFSAEMPDATLATLKIQPSEPRDSAVYFCASGRDVAVSNQPQHFGDGTRLSIL.

This clonotype showed up many times. The rearrangement joins TRBV7-9 to TRBJ1-1; TRBD1 aligns across 7 bases. The CDR3 runs to 16 residues. J lost 0 bases, V lost 3 bases, and 7 bases had no gene match. Germline V lookup: CDR1 SEHNR, CDR2 FQNEAQ (reference sequence). CDR3 in amino acids: CASSFLVGTVNTEAFF. The CDR3 nucleotides read TGTGCCAGCAGCTTCTTGGTGGGGACAGTGAACACTGAAGCTTTCTTT.

By sample share, this clonotype is medium-sized. The V call is TRBV18, the J call TRBJ1-2; TRBD1 matches at 7 bases. The germline V gene has CDR1 KGHSH and CDR2 LQKENI. V shed 3 bases and J 11 bases; nucleotides not matched to a gene: 12. The CDR3 contains 14 residues. Here the CDR3 DNA reads TGTGCCAGCTCACCGATACAGGGGCCGAGGGATTACACCTTC. The encoded protein is CASSPIQGPRDYTF.

This clonotype was seen repeatedly, ten times or more. This sequence joins TRBV7-6 and TRBJ2-1, with D tentatively TRBD2 (6 bases). The germline V gene encodes CDR1 SGHVS and CDR2 FNYEAQ. V was cut by 5 bases and J by 2 bases, with 10 bases left in between. The CDR3 is made up of 14 amino acids. This chain's CDR3 is CASSGTLAYNEQFF. CDR3 bases: TGTGCCAGCAGCGGGACTCTCGCCTACAATGAGCAGTTCTTC.

The chain couples TRBV7-9 to TRBJ2-1; D is uncertain. V was shortened by 5 bases and J by 10 bases, with 15 bases between the two germline ends. Germline CDR1 is SEHNR and CDR2 is FQNEAQ (reference sequence). CDR3 length: 13 amino acids. The CDR3 sequence is CASSQNLAREQFF. CDR3 nucleotide sequence: TGTGCCAGCAGCCAGAACCTGGCCAGGGAGCAGTTCTTC.

This clonotype was picked up one time. This rearrangement joins TRBV5-1 to TRBJ2-3, with TRBD1 matching over 8 bases. Germline trimming cut 4 bases from V and 4 bases from J; bases unmatched to any gene: 14. The CDR3 covers 17 residues. Looked up from germline, CDR1 is SGHRS and CDR2 is YFSETQ. CDR3 amino acids: CASSPGTGLLYADTQYF. The DNA of the CDR3 is TGCGCCAGCAGCCCAGGGACAGGACTATTGTACGCAGATACGCAGTATTTT.

This clonotype was seen many times. J is TRBJ2-7 and V is TRBV27; perhaps TRBD2 as D (6 bases). Germline CDR1 reads MNHEY; CDR2 reads SMNVEV (reference sequence). Trimming removed 8 bases from V and 3 bases from J, with 20 bases in between. The CDR3 contains 15 residues. The CDR3 DNA reads TGTGCCAGCTCTCCCGTCGGCGGGACTTTCTACGAGCAGTACTTC. Translated, it gives CASSPVGGTFYEQYF.